This TCR beta chain is drawn from a study of human T cells and chemical hapten exposure. Study overall: Sensitizing treatment utilized 2% DPC over an approximately 2 cm by approximately 2 cm portion of upper inner arm skin. Study observations and caveats: Donors' alopecia may make their immune response differ from healthy people's. Relative to controls, expanded TCRs formed significantly more large CDR3 similarity clusters.

TCRdb passed the RACE reads through MiXCR, listing each CDR3 protein once. The data hold 100,000 or so distinct CDR3 sequences, with roughly a tenth observed a single time. V shed 6 bases and J shed 3 bases, with 16 bases lying between them. The CDR3 contains 14 residues. Germline V gene sequence: CDR1 SGHRS, CDR2 YFSETQ. About this clonotype itself: Antigen: not known.

Time point indicated: patch test 1, 2 weeks after DPC sensitization. Regarding treatment: therapeutic diphenylcyclopropenone sensitization with weekly scalp DPC. Someone pulled total RNA out of unfractionated whole blood. The sequence derives from a man aged 40-50 years with alopecia areata. Some clones in this sample may be carry-over from other donors' samples. The specimen comprised whole blood, sampled in connection with sensitization to the hapten diphenylcyclopropenone (DPC). The J gene is TRBJ2-7, the V gene TRBV5-1; D uncertain. The CDR3 DNA follows: TGCGCCAGCATGAATTCGTTTAATAACTACGAGCAGTACTTC. This encodes CASMNSFNNYEQYF.